The TCR beta chain under discussion was sequenced for a study of blood T cell repertoires in COVID-19 (dated by TCRdb to about 2020). Regarding the study in general: Collaborator samples came from the United States, Italy and Spain and covered acute and convalescent phases of COVID-19. The prospective study material was composed of cDNA or gDNA derived from T cells, B-cell-depleted T cells, or PBMCs. Subjects who had been exposed to COVID-19, were actively infected with it, or had recovered from it provided the deeply sampled blood TCRbeta repertoires that made up the dataset. The repertoires were released in a freely available public database meant as a resource for research on the immune response to SARS-CoV-2. The samples were drawn from two sources: the first 160 participants of the ongoing ImmuneRACE study, and 1,200 or so subjects contributed by 6 global collaborators. Sample metadata almost always included a de-identified subject ID, COVID-19 status, age in years and sex. Where available, HLA class I and class II types were obtained from metadata supplied by the sample provider rather than from assay-based typing.

Collaborating institutions collected whole blood in K2EDTA tubes following their own protocols. For TCRbeta analysis, collaborators shipped samples as frozen whole blood, isolated PBMCs, or DNA extracted from either of those sample types. Overall study results and their limits: How much clinical and demographic metadata was included differed by source and by participant, and the metadata was provided uncurated.

The CDR3 runs 18 residues from the cysteine to the phenylalanine. CDR3 DNA is the only sequence kept; it has 54 bases, read in frame from the first base. About this clone itself: The clone's antigen remains unknown. No much larger clone is present one base from it, and per-base qualities are unavailable.

TCRbeta CDR3 regions were amplified from genomic DNA using the immunoSEQ Assay, a bias-controlled multiplex PCR. On the study's bioinformatics: The number of nucleated cells in each sample was estimated by amplification of reference gene primers within the assay. To quantify the absolute abundance of each unique TCRbeta CDR3 rearrangement, sequence reads were collapsed and filtered. Productive Simpson clonality was computed per sample as the square root of Simpson's diversity index over productive rearrangements. TCRdb obtained this table from immuneACCESS and retained in-frame rearrangements with V and J assigned. These tables miss some clones; where compared with another copy, unresolved V genes account for less than half of the shortfall, and the remainder is unexplained. From that table come the V and J calls and clone size; the DNA was used to work out D and trimming. The sample table lists some 240,000 clones, more than 70% of them with a count of one. 9.5% to 15% of the sample is in the top ten clones.

Sequencing was done on a sample of peripheral blood. The chain is made from TRBV21-1 and TRBJ1-2; the DNA was not used to check the table's D call, TRBD1. TRBV21-1 is deemed a pseudogene. The clonotype originates from a human donor in a cohort sampled during active COVID-19. In nucleotide form, the sequence is TGTGCCAGCAGCAAAGGTGGGAGGACAGGGGGCTCTAACTATGGCTACACCTTC. This sequence encodes CASSKGGRTGGSNYGYTF.